The 2 T cell receptor beta chains listed next were all sequenced from one sample in a study of T cells in localized non-small cell lung cancer. Libraries were prepared by immunoSEQ multiplex PCR; TCRdb keeps only in-frame clonotypes and omits some of them. The sample contains 10,000 to 15,000 clones, approximately 84% of which appear only once. The sample was peripheral blood, taken before any cancer treatment. Every receptor here comes from a male donor older than 55 with stage I squamous cell lung carcinoma.

V usage is TRBV2 and J usage is TRBJ2-7; a possible D gene is TRBD1 (5 bases). Trimming removed 2 bases from V and 2 bases from J, with 16 bases in between. The germline V gene has CDR1 SNHLY and CDR2 FYNNEI. This CDR3 has 16 amino acids. The CDR3 coding sequence is TGTGCCAGCAGTGAACAGGGTAGGGGCGAGACCTACGAGCAGTACTTC. This codes for CASSEQGRGETYEQYF.

This clone has only a few counts. The chain employs TRBV25-1 and TRBJ1-5; D is unclear. The CDR3 is 14 amino acids. CDR1 and CDR2 from the germline V gene are MGHDK and SYGVNS. Trimming took 3 bases from V and 2 from J, leaving 8 bases between them. CDR3 coding DNA: TGTGCCAGCAGTGAGTCAGGTGGCAATCAGCCCCAGCATTTT. Translation: CASSESGGNQPQHF.